This TCR beta chain was identified in a study of technical replicates of blood from a handful of donors. Sequencing was performed with immunoSEQ multiplex PCR; in TCRdb, only in-frame clones are kept and a portion is missing. The sample consists of about 74,000 clones, approximately 95% of them appearing once. The CDR3 sequence is 15 residues long. Germline V gene data show CDR1 as SGHTA and CDR2 as FQGNSA. Trimming left V 1 base short and J 2 bases short, with 12 bases between. The source material was T cells isolated from PBMCs. The chain employs TRBV7-2 and TRBJ2-7, with D possibly matching TRBD2 (6 bases). This clonotype was obtained from a human donor in good health. Written as DNA, the CDR3 is TGTGCCAGCAGCTTAGGCGGGACTCCCACCTACGAGCAGTACTTC. Residues: CASSLGGTPTYEQYF.